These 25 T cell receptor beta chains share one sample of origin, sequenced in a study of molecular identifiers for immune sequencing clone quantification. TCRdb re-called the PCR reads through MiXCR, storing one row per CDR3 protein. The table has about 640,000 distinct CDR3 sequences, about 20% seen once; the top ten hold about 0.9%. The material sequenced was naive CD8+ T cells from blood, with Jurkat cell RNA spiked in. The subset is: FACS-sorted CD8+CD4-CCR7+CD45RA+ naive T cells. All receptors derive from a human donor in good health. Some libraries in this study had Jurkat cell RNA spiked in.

CDR3 in DNA: TGTGCCAGCAGTCCAGGGCTGGTTGTAGAGCCCCAGCATTTT. Translated: CASSPGLVVEPQHF. V and J are TRBV12-3 or TRBV12-4 and TRBJ1-5; D might be TRBD1 (5 bases). The CDR3 sequence is 14 residues long. V lost 5 bases and J 8 bases, leaving 16 bases between the germline ends.

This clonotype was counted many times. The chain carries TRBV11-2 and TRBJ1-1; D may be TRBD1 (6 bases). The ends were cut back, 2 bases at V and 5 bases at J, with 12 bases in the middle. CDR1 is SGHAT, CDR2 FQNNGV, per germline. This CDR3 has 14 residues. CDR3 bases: TGTGCCAGCAGCTTATTTCAGGGGAATACTGAAGCTTTCTTT. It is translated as CASSLFQGNTEAFF.

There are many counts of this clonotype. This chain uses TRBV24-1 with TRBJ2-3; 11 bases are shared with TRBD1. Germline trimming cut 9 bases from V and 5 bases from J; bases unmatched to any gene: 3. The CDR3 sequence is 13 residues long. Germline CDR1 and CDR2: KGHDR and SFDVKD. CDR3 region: CATAGTGGDTQYF. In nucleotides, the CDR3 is TGTGCCACCGCAGGGACAGGGGGAGATACGCAGTATTTT.

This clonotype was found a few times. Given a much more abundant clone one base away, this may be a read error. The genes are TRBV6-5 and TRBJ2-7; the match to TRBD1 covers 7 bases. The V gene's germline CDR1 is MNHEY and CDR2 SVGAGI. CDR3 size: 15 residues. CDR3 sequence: CASSPSGTETYERYF. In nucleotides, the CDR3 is TGTGCCAGCAGTCCATCCGGGACAGAGACCTACGAGCGGTACTTC.

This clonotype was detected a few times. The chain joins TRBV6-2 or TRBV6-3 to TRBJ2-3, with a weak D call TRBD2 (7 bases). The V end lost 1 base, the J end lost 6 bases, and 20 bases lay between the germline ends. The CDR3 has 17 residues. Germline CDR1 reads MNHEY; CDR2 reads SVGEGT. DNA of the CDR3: TGTGCCAGCAGTTACTACCTTGGGGGGGGCCCTGCGGATACGCAGTATTTT. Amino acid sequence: CASSYYLGGGPADTQYF.

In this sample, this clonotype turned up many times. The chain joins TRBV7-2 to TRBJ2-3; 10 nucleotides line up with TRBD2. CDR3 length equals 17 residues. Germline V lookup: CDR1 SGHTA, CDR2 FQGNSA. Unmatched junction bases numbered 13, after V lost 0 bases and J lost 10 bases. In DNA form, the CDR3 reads TGTGCCAGCAGCTTAGCTAGGGGCAGCGGGGGGGCCTCCGCGCAGTATTTT. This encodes CASSLARGSGGASAQYF.

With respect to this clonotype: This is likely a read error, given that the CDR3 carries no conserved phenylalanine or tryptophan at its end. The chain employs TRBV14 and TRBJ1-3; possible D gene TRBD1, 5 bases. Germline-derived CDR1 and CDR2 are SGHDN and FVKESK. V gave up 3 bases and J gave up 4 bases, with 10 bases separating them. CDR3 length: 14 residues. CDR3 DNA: TGTGCCAGCAGCCAGGCAGGGTCCGGAAACACCATATATCTT. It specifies CASSQAGSGNTIYL.

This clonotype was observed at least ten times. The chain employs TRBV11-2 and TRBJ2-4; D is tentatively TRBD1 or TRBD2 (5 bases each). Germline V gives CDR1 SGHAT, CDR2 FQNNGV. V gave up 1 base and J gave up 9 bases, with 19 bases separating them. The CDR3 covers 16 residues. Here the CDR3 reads CASSLGQGMGVGIQYF. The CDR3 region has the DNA TGTGCCAGCAGCTTAGGTCAGGGTATGGGAGTGGGCATTCAGTACTTC.

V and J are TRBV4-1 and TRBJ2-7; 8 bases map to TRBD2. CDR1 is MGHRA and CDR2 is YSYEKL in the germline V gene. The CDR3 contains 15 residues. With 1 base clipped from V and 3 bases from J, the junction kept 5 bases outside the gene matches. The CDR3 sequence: CASSQVWSGGYEQYF. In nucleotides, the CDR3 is TGCGCCAGCAGCCAAGTCTGGAGCGGGGGCTACGAGCAGTACTTC.

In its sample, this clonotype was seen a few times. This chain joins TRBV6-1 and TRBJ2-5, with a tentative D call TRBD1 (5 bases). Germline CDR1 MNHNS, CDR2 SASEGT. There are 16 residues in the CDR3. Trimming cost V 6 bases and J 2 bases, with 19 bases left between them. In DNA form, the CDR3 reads TGTGCCAGCAGGGACCTACAGGCCCTGCGGCAAGAGACCCAGTACTTC. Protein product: CASRDLQALRQETQYF.

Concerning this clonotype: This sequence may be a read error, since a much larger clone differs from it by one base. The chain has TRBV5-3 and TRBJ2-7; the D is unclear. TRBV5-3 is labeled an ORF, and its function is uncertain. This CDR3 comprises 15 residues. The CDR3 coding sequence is TGTGCCAGCAGCTTGGCCTCAGCGCGAATTTACGAGCAGTACTTC. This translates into CASSLASARIYEQYF.

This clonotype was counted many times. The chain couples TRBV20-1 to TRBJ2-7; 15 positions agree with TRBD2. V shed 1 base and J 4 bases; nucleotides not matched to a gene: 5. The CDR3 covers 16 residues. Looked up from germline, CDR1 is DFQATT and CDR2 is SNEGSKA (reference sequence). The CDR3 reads CSARVQGLAGGYEQYF. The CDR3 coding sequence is TGCAGTGCTAGAGTCCAGGGACTAGCGGGGGGTTACGAGCAGTACTTC.

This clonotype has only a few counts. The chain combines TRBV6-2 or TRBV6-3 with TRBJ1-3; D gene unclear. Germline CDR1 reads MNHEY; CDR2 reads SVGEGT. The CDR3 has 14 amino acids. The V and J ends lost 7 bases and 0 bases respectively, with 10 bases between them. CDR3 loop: CASTQTFSGNTIYF. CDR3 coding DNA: TGTGCCAGCACCCAGACATTCTCTGGAAACACCATATATTTT.

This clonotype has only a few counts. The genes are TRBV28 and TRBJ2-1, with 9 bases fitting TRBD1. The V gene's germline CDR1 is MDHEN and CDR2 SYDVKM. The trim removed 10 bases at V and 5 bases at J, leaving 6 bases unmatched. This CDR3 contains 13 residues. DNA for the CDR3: TGTGCCACCACCCGGGACAGGGACAATGAGCAGTTCTTC. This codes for CATTRDRDNEQFF.

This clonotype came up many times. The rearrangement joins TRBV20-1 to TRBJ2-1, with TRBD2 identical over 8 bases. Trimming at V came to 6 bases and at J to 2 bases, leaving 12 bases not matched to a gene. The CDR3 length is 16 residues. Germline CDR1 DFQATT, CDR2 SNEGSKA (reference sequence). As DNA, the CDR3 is TGCAGTGCGCCTGACCCGGGACTAGGCCCCTACAATGAGCAGTTCTTC. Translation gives CSAPDPGLGPYNEQFF.

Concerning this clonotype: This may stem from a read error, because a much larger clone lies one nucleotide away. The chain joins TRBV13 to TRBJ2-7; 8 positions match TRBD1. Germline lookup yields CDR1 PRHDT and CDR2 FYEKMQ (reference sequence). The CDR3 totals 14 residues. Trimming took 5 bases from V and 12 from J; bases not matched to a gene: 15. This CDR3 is CASSLGQAPPLRYF. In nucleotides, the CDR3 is TGTGCCAGCAGCCTGGGACAGGCGCCCCCTTTACGGTACTTC.

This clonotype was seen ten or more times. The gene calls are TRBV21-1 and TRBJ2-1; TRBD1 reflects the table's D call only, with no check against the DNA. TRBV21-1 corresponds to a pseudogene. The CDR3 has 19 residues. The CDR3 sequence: CASSSSRWTVGSSYNEQFF. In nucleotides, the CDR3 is TGTGCCAGCAGCAGCTCCCGGTGGACAGTGGGCAGCTCCTACAATGAGCAGTTCTTC.

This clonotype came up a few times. CDR3 DNA sequence: TGTGCCAGCAGCTTAGTTGGGGGGAGCAGTGAGCAGTTCTTC. Translating it yields CASSLVGGSSEQFF. The rearrangement links TRBV11-2 to TRBJ2-1; TRBD2 is a possible D gene (6 bases). V lost 1 base and J 9 bases, leaving 13 bases between the germline ends. Germline loops: CDR1 SGHAT, CDR2 FQNNGV. The CDR3 totals 14 residues.

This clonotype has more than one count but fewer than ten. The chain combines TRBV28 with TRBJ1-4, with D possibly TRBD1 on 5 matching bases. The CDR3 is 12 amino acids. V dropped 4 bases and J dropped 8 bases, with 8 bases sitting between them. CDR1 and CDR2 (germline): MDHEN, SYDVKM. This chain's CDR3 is CASSSGPEKLFF. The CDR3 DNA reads TGTGCCAGCAGTTCAGGGCCGGAAAAACTGTTTTTT.

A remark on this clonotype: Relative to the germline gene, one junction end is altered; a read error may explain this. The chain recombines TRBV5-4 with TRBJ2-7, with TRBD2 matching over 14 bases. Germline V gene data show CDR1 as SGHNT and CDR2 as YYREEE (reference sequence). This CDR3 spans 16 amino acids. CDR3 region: CASSSGTSGSRYGQYF. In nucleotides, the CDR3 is TGTGCCAGCAGCTCCGGGACTAGCGGGAGTCGCTACGGGCAGTACTTC.

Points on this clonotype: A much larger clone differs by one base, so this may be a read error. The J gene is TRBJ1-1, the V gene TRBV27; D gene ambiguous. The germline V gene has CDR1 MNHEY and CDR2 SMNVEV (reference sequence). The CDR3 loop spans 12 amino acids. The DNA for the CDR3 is TGTGCCAGCAGTTTTGCGTCAACTGAAGCTTCCTTT. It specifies CASSFASTEASF.

The CDR3 reads CASSLLGGATGELFF. CDR3 coding DNA: TGTGCCAGCAGTTTATTAGGGGGAGCCACCGGGGAGCTGTTTTTT. The rearrangement uses TRBV12-3 or TRBV12-4 and TRBJ2-2, with D perhaps TRBD1 (6 bases). This CDR3 contains 15 residues. Trimming stripped 2 bases from V and 4 bases from J, with 11 bases between.

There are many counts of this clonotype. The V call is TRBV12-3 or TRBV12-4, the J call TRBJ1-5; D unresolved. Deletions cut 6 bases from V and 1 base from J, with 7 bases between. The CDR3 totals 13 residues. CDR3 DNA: TGTGCCAGCAGCCCGGTGAGCAATCAGCCCCAGCATTTT. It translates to CASSPVSNQPQHF.

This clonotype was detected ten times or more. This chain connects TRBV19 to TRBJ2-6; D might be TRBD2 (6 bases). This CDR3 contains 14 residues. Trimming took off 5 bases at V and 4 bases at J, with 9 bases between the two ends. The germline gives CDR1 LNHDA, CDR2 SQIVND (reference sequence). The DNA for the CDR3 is TGTGCCAGTAGTGGGACTGGCGGGGCCAACGTCCTGACTTTC. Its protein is CASSGTGGANVLTF.

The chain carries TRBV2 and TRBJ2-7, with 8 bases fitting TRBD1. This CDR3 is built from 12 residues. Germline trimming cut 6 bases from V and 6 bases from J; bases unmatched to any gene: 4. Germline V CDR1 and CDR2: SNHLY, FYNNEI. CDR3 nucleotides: TGTGCCAGCAGGCAGACAGGGGCCGAGCAGTACTTC. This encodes CASRQTGAEQYF.